This record concerns one T cell receptor (beta chain) sequence. No antigen is known for it. The length of the CDR3 is 15 residues. The data were obtained in a study of pediatric ulcerative colitis. Study context: Most patients had pancolitis, and two had left-sided colitis. General study points: No controls had the two rectal clonotypes shared by ulcerative colitis patients.

The rectum was sampled with one to two pinch biopsies at colonoscopy. Libraries were prepared by immunoSEQ multiplex PCR; TCRdb keeps only in-frame clonotypes and omits some of them. The table records tens of thousands of clones, more than 60% of them present only once. This TCR derives from a girl aged 5-17 years with moderate ulcerative colitis. This chain connects TRBV21-1 to TRBJ1-2; the listed D gene, TRBD1, was not tested against the DNA. TRBV21-1 is deemed a pseudogene. The sequenced material came from gut tissue. The CDR3 loop is CASSTTGGRRYGYTF. The CDR3, as DNA: TGTGCCAGCAGCACCACAGGGGGCAGGCGCTATGGCTACACCTTC.